Presented here are 18 T cell receptor beta chains from one specimen sequenced in a study of CXCR3-negative and CXCR3-positive naive CD8 T cells. The method, 5' RACE with UMI labels, was used to prepare the TRB cDNA libraries. TCRdb re-called the 5' RACE reads; every CDR3 protein appears as one record, without DNA. The repertoire table contains around 60,000 distinct CDR3 sequences. What these receptors recognize is not known. General study points: CXCR3-positive naive cells had TRB CDR3s that were more hydrophobic than CXCR3-negative naive cells had.

Specimen: naive CXCR3+ CD8+ T cells from blood. Noted subset: CD45RO-CCR7+CD27+CD95- naive CD8+ T cells expressing CXCR3 (TNR3+). These receptors were obtained from a human donor in good health. Some clones in this sample may be carry-over from other donors' samples.

The rearrangement links TRBV5-1 to TRBJ2-7; the D gene TCRdb calls, TRBD1, cannot be checked with no DNA. The CDR3 sequence is 15 residues long. Germline CDR1 is SGHRS and CDR2 is YFSETQ. CDR3 amino acids: CASSPWDRGSYEQYF.

The rearrangement joins TRBV19 to TRBJ2-1; TCRdb indicates TRBD1, and absent DNA this call remains unverified. The germline CDR1 and CDR2 sequences are LNHDA and SQIVND (reference sequence). CDR3 length equals 14 residues. The chain's CDR3 is CASSMRDRVSEQFF. The variable domain in full, with the rest retrieved from reference TRBV19 and TRBJ2-1, is DGGITQSPKYLFRKEGQNVTLSCEQNLNHDAMYWYRQDPGQGLRLIYYSQIVNDFQKGDIAEGYSVSREKKESFPLTVTSAQKNPTAFYLCASSMRDRVSEQFFGPGTRLTVL.

The V and J genes are TRBV6-2 or TRBV6-3 and TRBJ2-1; TCRdb indicates TRBD1, and absent DNA this call remains unverified. Germline V gives CDR1 MNHEY, CDR2 SVGEGT. CDR3 length: 16 residues. The CDR3: CASSSPSGGDYNEQFF.

V is TRBV7-6 and J is TRBJ1-1. Looked up from germline, CDR1 is SGHVS and CDR2 is FNYEAQ. The CDR3 contains 13 residues. This CDR3 reads CASSPGLYTEAFF.

V is TRBV28 and J is TRBJ2-5. Per germline, CDR1 MDHEN and CDR2 SYDVKM. The CDR3 contains 14 residues. Here the CDR3 reads CAGSLDGFYETQYF.

The rearrangement joins TRBV19 to TRBJ1-2; checking the TCRdb D call of TRBD1 is not possible without DNA. The germline CDR1 and CDR2 sequences are LNHDA and SQIVND (reference sequence). This CDR3 is built from 15 residues. Here the CDR3 reads CASMGFRGGRLGYTF.

This chain connects TRBV15 to TRBJ2-2; TCRdb designates TRBD1, a call that cannot be tested without DNA. CDR1 and CDR2 from the germline V gene are LNHNV and YYDKDF (reference sequence). The CDR3 runs to 17 residues. The CDR3 loop is CATSGATGVGVTGELFF.

The chain links TRBV12-3 or TRBV12-4 to TRBJ2-7. The CDR3 runs 14 residues. The CDR3 reads CASSLEPGWYEQYF.

V usage is TRBV12-3 or TRBV12-4 and J usage is TRBJ2-1; there is no DNA to check the TCRdb D call of TRBD1. The CDR3 runs to 14 residues. CDR3 protein: CASSRTTGDNEQFF.

The chain uses TRBV20-1 and TRBJ1-1; TCRdb lists TRBD1, though no DNA is available to test this call. The germline V gene has CDR1 DFQATT and CDR2 SNEGSKA (reference sequence). This CDR3 has 12 residues. CDR3: CSAPRDSHEAFF.

The chain has TRBV12-3 or TRBV12-4 and TRBJ1-5. This CDR3 contains 13 residues. CDR3 sequence reads: CASTEGKDQPQHF.

The chain carries TRBV6-2 or TRBV6-3 and TRBJ1-1; with no DNA, the TCRdb D assignment of TRBD1 cannot be verified. CDR1 is MNHEY and CDR2 is SVGEGT in the germline V gene. This CDR3 comprises 16 residues. This CDR3 reads CASSYASDNMNTEAFF.

This sequence joins TRBV5-6 and TRBJ1-5; the TCRdb call, TRBD1, lacks DNA for checking. Germline V lookup: CDR1 SGHDT, CDR2 YYEEEE. The CDR3 totals 16 residues. CDR3 sequence: CASSLTGAGGNQPQHF. Filled out from reference TRBV5-6 and TRBJ1-5, the complete variable domain reads DAGVTQSPTHLIKTRGQQVTLRCSPKSGHDTVSWYQQALGQGPQFIFQYYEEEERQRGNFPDRFSGHQFPNYSSELNVNALLLGDSALYLCASSLTGAGGNQPQHFGDGTRLSIL.

This chain uses TRBV14 with TRBJ2-1; TCRdb calls TRBD2, which cannot be checked without DNA. Germline V gene data show CDR1 as SGHDN and CDR2 as FVKESK. The CDR3 has 16 residues. The CDR3 sequence: CASSQLAGGSYNEQFF.

This chain joins TRBV27 and TRBJ2-7; TCRdb calls TRBD2, which cannot be checked without DNA. The CDR3 is 13 residues long. Germline V gene sequence: CDR1 MNHEY, CDR2 SMNVEV (reference sequence). The CDR3 spells CASSSGLSLEQYF.

The gene calls are TRBV6-6 and TRBJ2-7; TCRdb outputs TRBD1, but without DNA this stays unchecked. There are 15 residues in the CDR3. The germline V gene has CDR1 MNHNY and CDR2 SVGAGI (reference sequence). Here the CDR3 reads CASSSISGVYYEQYF.

The V gene is TRBV19, the J gene TRBJ1-2; the D call of TRBD1 rests on TCRdb alone, since no DNA is present to check it. From germline, CDR1 is LNHDA and CDR2 SQIVND (reference sequence). CDR3 size: 13 residues. CDR3 in amino acids: CASKGGENYGYTF. Full variable domain (outside the CDR3, taken from reference TRBV19 and TRBJ1-2): DGGITQSPKYLFRKEGQNVTLSCEQNLNHDAMYWYRQDPGQGLRLIYYSQIVNDFQKGDIAEGYSVSREKKESFPLTVTSAQKNPTAFYLCASKGGENYGYTFGSGTRLTVV.

The J gene is TRBJ2-7, the V gene TRBV7-6; TCRdb proposes TRBD1, but this gene call is untestable without DNA. This CDR3 contains 15 residues. Germline values: CDR1 SGHVS, CDR2 FNYEAQ. CDR3 residues: CASSFSEGSDYEQYF.